This T cell receptor beta chain was obtained from a study of graft-versus-host responses after intestinal transplantation. Study overall: All recipients were transplanted with multivisceral, liver-intestinal, or isolated intestinal grafts.

V lost 4 bases to trimming and J lost 6 bases; unmatched junction nucleotides: 3. Germline CDR1 and CDR2: SGHNT and YYREEE (reference sequence). The CDR3 sequence is 14 residues long. Assay: immunoSEQ multiplex PCR; the TCRdb copy retains only in-frame clones and omits some. The repertoire holds fewer than 120,000 clones, with 80% to 95% as singletons. A word on this clone: Its antigen remains unidentified.

Overall study findings and caveats: There were GvH clones found in recipient marrow, and some of them appeared first in ileum or blood. Among circulating GvH clones, peak levels were associated with early post-transplant declines in HvG clones. Subjects displaying graft-donor T cell macrochimerism possessed elevated graft-versus-host to host-versus-graft clonal ratios inside allografts.

Specimen: unstimulated CD8+ T cells sorted from spleen or lymph node cells, collected before intestinal transplant. This TCR derives from a human donor who received an intestinal transplant. The V call is TRBV5-4, the J call TRBJ2-1; 11 nucleotides agree with TRBD2. The CDR3, as DNA: TGTGCCAGCAGCCCCACTAGCGGGGGCAATGAGCAGTTCTTC. Amino acids: CASSPTSGGNEQFF. Supplemented by reference TRBV5-4 and TRBJ2-1, the full variable domain reads ETGVTQSPTHLIKTRGQQVTLRCSSQSGHNTVSWYQQALGQGPQFIFQYYREEENGRGNFPPRFSGLQFPNYSSELNVNALELDDSALYLCASSPTSGGNEQFFGPGTRLTVL.